A selection of T cell receptor beta chains follows, all from one sample in a study of OX40 agonist ivuxolimab in advanced cancers. Measured with immunoSEQ multiplex PCR; TCRdb has only the in-frame clones, and not every one. The repertoire has roughly 35,000 clones, 92% of them found once; the top ten carry 33%. Here the sequenced sample was CD4+ or CD8+ T cells sorted from blood, taken in a trial of the OX40 agonist ivuxolimab. These receptors originate from an adult with an advanced solid tumor such as melanoma, head and neck, liver or kidney cancer. Both conserved end residues are part of each CDR3. A D gene is named only where the DNA matches it firmly.

TRBV28	NA	CASSPGAGNTIYF
TRBV11-2	NA	CASSLDSVYRGEQYF
TRBV28	NA	CASSPPFRGVSYSQFF
TRBV5-1	NA	CASSVGSSDYGYTF
TRBV27	TRBD1	CASNRGVGTGELFF
TRBV14	NA	CASSQEMLAGTLTYEQYF
TRBV6-5	NA	CASSQVGGNTEAFF
TRBV29-1	TRBD1	CSVGQPPNYEQYF
TRBV5-5	NA	CASSLSRDYYGYTF
TRBV5-5	NA	CASSITGSLFF
TRBV29-1	TRBD2	CSVEAPTSGSIYEQYF
TRBV9	NA	CASSPRDFYNEQFF
TRBV13	TRBD2	CASSYYDAGVKNEQYF
TRBV10-3	NA	CAISESGGALYGYTF
TRBV7-9	TRBD2	CASSTRLAGVGTDTQYF
TRBV13	TRBD2	CASSSGTSGIHEQYF
TRBV7-2	NA	CASSLGPEEQYF
TRBV27	NA	CASMEPGTTIDEQFF
TRBV6-7	NA	CASSYGIRTGNTIYF
TRBV4-1	NA	CASSHESMNTEAFF
TRBV5-1	TRBD1	CASKATGTGVNTEAFF